This TCR beta chain appears in the sequencing data of a study of early T cells in non-severe SARS-CoV-2 infection. Across the whole study: From unsorted whole blood, bulk RNA was sequenced, and the chains remained unpaired. Study-wide results and caveats: Reliance on VDJdb matching favored anti-spike CD8 responses; private and CD4 specificities were missed.

Notes on this clonotype: Its antigen is currently unknown.

Unique molecular identifier tags were affixed to discrete cDNA molecules. TCRdb independently ran MiXCR on the 5' RACE reads; one entry per CDR3 protein. The sample shows 99,000 or so distinct CDR3 sequences, about 15% of them seen only once. Germline trimming cut 5 bases from V and 8 bases from J; bases unmatched to any gene: 3. This CDR3 has 13 amino acids. Germline values: CDR1 SGHDN, CDR2 FVKESK. The rearrangement joins TRBV14 to TRBJ2-1, with 10 bases lining up with TRBD2. The receptor was derived from an adult who was a healthcare worker with PCR-confirmed SARS-CoV-2 infection or an uninfected control (not recorded which). Source material: whole blood. This CDR3 reads CASSSGLADEQFF. DNA of the CDR3: TGTGCCAGCAGCTCCGGACTAGCGGATGAGCAGTTCTTC.